The 18 T cell receptor beta chains reported below all come from one sample, sequenced in a study of post-analysis software for immune sequencing data. Study observations and caveats: About 5 TRBV segments were significantly more frequent in patients than in controls. TRBV5-6, TRBV5-1 and TRBV20-1 were among these segments.

TCR beta libraries were prepared from cDNA with unique molecular identifiers. MiXCR, applied by TCRdb to the PCR reads, yields one record per CDR3 protein. Seen here are around 200,000 distinct CDR3 sequences, 25% to 30% observed once, and the top ten hold approximately 3.6%. These receptors' antigens are unknown. Specimen: blood. The receptors were gathered from a girl under 18 with multiple sclerosis.

This clonotype turned up a few times. V gene TRBV5-1 combines with J gene TRBJ2-5, with D tentatively TRBD1 (6 bases). The germline gives CDR1 SGHRS, CDR2 YFSETQ. The CDR3 runs 13 residues. V was pared by 2 bases and J by 5 bases, with 10 bases between. CDR3 sequence (DNA): TGCGCCAGCAGCTTCACAGGGATGGAGACCCAGTACTTC. Translation gives CASSFTGMETQYF.

V and J are TRBV5-1 and TRBJ1-4; D is unclear. From germline, CDR1 is SGHRS and CDR2 YFSETQ. Trimming took off 5 bases at V and 0 bases at J, with 8 bases between the two ends. The CDR3 has 14 residues. The CDR3 spells CASRTGATNEKLFF. CDR3 bases: TGCGCCAGCAGGACTGGTGCAACTAATGAAAAACTGTTTTTT.

The chain recombines TRBV6-2 or TRBV6-3 with TRBJ2-7, with 7 bases that match TRBD2. The CDR3 has 13 residues. The trim removed 2 bases at V and 7 bases at J, leaving 5 bases unmatched. Germline V gene data show CDR1 as MNHEY and CDR2 as SVGEGT. CDR3 region: CASSYPQLAEQYF. The CDR3, as DNA: TGTGCCAGCAGTTACCCTCAACTAGCGGAGCAGTACTTC.

This clonotype was detected only once. Compared with germline, one end of the junction differs, possibly owing to a read error. V is TRBV3-1 and J is TRBJ2-7, with 14 nucleotides matching TRBD2. Germline CDR1 and CDR2: LGHDT and YNNKEL (reference sequence). The CDR3 sequence is 14 residues long. In nucleotides, the CDR3 is TGTGCCAGCGGACTAGCGGGAGGTCCGCGGGAGCGGTACTTC. Its translation: CASGLAGGPRERYF.

This sequence joins TRBV15 and TRBJ1-2; possibly TRBD1 for D (5 bases). V shed 0 bases and J shed 1 base, with 18 bases lying between them. This CDR3 contains 18 residues. The germline V gene has CDR1 LNHNV and CDR2 YYDKDF (reference sequence). The DNA of the CDR3 is TGTGCCACCAGCAGAGATTGGGTGACAGAACGATATAACTATGGCTACACCTTC. Protein product: CATSRDWVTERYNYGYTF. Supplemented by reference TRBV15 and TRBJ1-2, the full variable domain reads DAMVIQNPRYQVTQFGKPVTLSCSQTLNHNVMYWYQQKSSQAPKLLFHYYDKDFNNEADTPDNFQSRRPNTSFCFLDIRSPGLGDTAMYLCATSRDWVTERYNYGYTFGSGTRLTVV.

This clonotype was detected a few times. The chain joins TRBV2 to TRBJ2-1, with 13 positions matching TRBD2. The ends lost 5 bases at V and 7 bases at J; junction bases unmatched: 2. CDR1 is SNHLY and CDR2 is FYNNEI in the germline V gene. This CDR3 region has 14 residues. CDR3 loop: CASSPTSGGNEQFF. The CDR3 DNA is TGTGCCAGCAGTCCGACTAGCGGGGGGAATGAGCAGTTCTTC.

On this clonotype: A much more abundant neighbour one base away suggests this may be a read error. The rearrangement uses TRBV29-1 and TRBJ2-5; the D gene is possibly TRBD1 (6 bases). In germline, CDR1 is SQVTM, CDR2 ANQGSEA. The CDR3 consists of 12 residues. V lost 4 bases and J 11 bases, leaving 17 bases between the germline ends. CDR3 sequence: CSVAPGVNEQYF. DNA of the CDR3: TGCAGCGTTGCGCCAGGGGTGAATGAGCAGTACTTC.

This clonotype has only a few counts. This rearrangement joins TRBV25-1 to TRBJ2-7, with D tentatively TRBD1 or TRBD2 (5 bases each). Germline CDR1 MGHDK, CDR2 SYGVNS. V shed 5 bases and J shed 6 bases, with 17 bases lying between them. The CDR3 loop spans 14 amino acids. The CDR3 here is CASSTTGTPVEQYF. CDR3 coding DNA: TGTGCCAGCAGTACAACCGGGACCCCCGTCGAGCAGTACTTC.

With respect to this clonotype: A junction end diverges from the germline sequence, so it may reflect a read error. This rearrangement joins TRBV7-9 to TRBJ1-6; no reliable D call. CDR3 length equals 13 residues. Germline V CDR1 and CDR2: SEHNR, FQNEAQ (reference sequence). The CDR3 region has the DNA TGTGCCAGCAACTTAGAGGTGGCCTCACCCCTCCACTTT. This codes for CASNLEVASPLHF. Complete variable domain (other parts from reference TRBV7-9 and TRBJ1-6): DTGVSQNPRHKITKRGQNVTFRCDPISEHNRLYWYRQTLGQGPEFLTYFQNEAQLEKSRLLSDRFSAERPKGSFSTLEIQRTEQGDSAMYLCASNLEVASPLHFGNGTRLTVT.

There are a few counts of this clonotype. This sequence may be a read error, since a much larger clone differs from it by one base. The rearrangement uses TRBV12-3 or TRBV12-4 and TRBJ1-2; the match to TRBD1 covers 8 bases. V shed 5 bases and J 7 bases; nucleotides not matched to a gene: 12. The CDR3 covers 15 residues. The CDR3 reads CASSLRTGSGGGYTF. CDR3 DNA: TGTGCCAGCAGTCTCCGGACAGGGAGCGGAGGTGGCTACACCTTC.

The rearrangement links TRBV20-1 to TRBJ1-1; D might be TRBD1 (6 bases). Germline lookup yields CDR1 DFQATT and CDR2 SNEGSKA (reference sequence). Trimming removed 0 bases from V and 10 bases from J, with 21 bases in between. The CDR3 length is 15 residues. Here the CDR3 DNA reads TGCAGTGCTAGAGATCGGGGGCAGGGCAGAGAGGTAGCTTTCTTT. Its protein product is CSARDRGQGREVAFF.

With regard to this clonotype: This clone may be a read error of a much larger clone one base away. The rearrangement joins TRBV20-1 to TRBJ1-3; D uncertain. The CDR3 is made up of 13 amino acids. CDR1 and CDR2 (germline): DFQATT, SNEGSKA (reference sequence). The CDR3 loop is CGARADSGNTIYF. The CDR3 DNA sequence: TGCGGTGCTAGAGCAGACTCTGGAAACACCATATATTTT.

This clonotype has a count of ten or more. The chain recombines TRBV20-1 with TRBJ2-7; D is uncertain. Germline CDR1 and CDR2: DFQATT and SNEGSKA (reference sequence). V was clipped by 3 bases and J by 3 bases, with 15 bases between them. The CDR3 runs 14 residues. Here the CDR3 reads CSASRSGRDYEQYF. CDR3 nucleotide sequence: TGCAGTGCTAGTAGGTCGGGCAGAGACTACGAGCAGTACTTC.

In this sample, this clonotype turned up a few times. DNA for the CDR3: TGTGCCAGCGGCCACAGGGGGAACACCGGGGAGCTGTTTTTT. This codes for CASGHRGNTGELFF. V usage is TRBV12-3 or TRBV12-4 and J usage is TRBJ2-2; 7 bases line up with TRBD1. The CDR3 consists of 14 residues. With V trimmed by 8 bases and J by 1 base, 4 bases remained unmatched.

The CDR3 loop reads CASSKDSHNTEAFF. CDR3 nucleotides: TGCGCCAGCAGCAAGGACAGCCATAACACTGAAGCTTTCTTT. This chain uses TRBV5-1 with TRBJ1-1; perhaps TRBD1 as D (6 bases). The CDR3 spans 14 residues. Germline V CDR1 and CDR2: SGHRS, YFSETQ. V shed 4 bases and J shed 2 bases, with 12 bases lying between them.

In its sample, this clonotype was seen many times. The chain has TRBV12-3 or TRBV12-4 and TRBJ2-3; 7 nucleotides agree with TRBD1. The CDR3 has 16 amino acids. With 3 bases clipped from V and 2 bases from J, the junction kept 8 bases outside the gene matches. Here the CDR3 DNA reads TGTGCCAGCAGTTTTTCGCTGACAGGGTCCACAGATACGCAGTATTTT. Protein product: CASSFSLTGSTDTQYF.

The sample holds a few counts of this clonotype. The chain joins TRBV30 to TRBJ2-7, with D maybe TRBD2 (6 bases). CDR1 is GTSNPN and CDR2 is SVGIG in the germline V gene (reference sequence). CDR3 length: 12 residues. The V end was cut by 5 bases, the J end by 5 bases, with 13 bases between. CDR3 amino acids: CAWGGLSNEQYF. CDR3 coding DNA: TGTGCCTGGGGGGGGTTAAGCAACGAGCAGTACTTC. The complete variable domain, with remaining parts taken from reference TRBV30 and TRBJ2-7, reads SQTIHQWPATLVQPVGSPLSLECTVEGTSNPNLYWYRQAAGRGLQLLFYSVGIGQISSEVPQNLSASRPQDRQFILSSKKLLLSDSGFYLCAWGGLSNEQYFGPGTRLTVT.

This clonotype has ten or more counts. This chain connects TRBV6-1 to TRBJ2-5; D might be TRBD2 (5 bases). Trimming took off 2 bases at V and 3 bases at J, with 7 bases between the two ends. This CDR3 has 13 amino acids. Germline V CDR1 and CDR2: MNHNS, SASEGT. The CDR3 reads CASSEPGKETQYF. The CDR3 DNA follows: TGTGCCAGCAGTGAACCGGGAAAAGAGACCCAGTACTTC.